A single sample gave rise to the 4 T cell receptor beta chains below, sequenced in a study of blood T cell repertoires in COVID-19. Libraries were prepared by immunoSEQ multiplex PCR; TCRdb keeps only in-frame clonotypes and omits some of them. Here the sample spans roughly 340,000 clones, over 75% being singletons. The material sequenced was PBMCs or T cells enriched from blood (not recorded which). Every receptor here comes from a man aged 18 to 30 who had recovered from COVID-19.

The V and J genes are TRBV5-1 and TRBJ2-5; TRBD2 matches at 13 bases. The CDR3 runs 15 residues. In germline, CDR1 is SGHRS, CDR2 YFSETQ. The ends lost 7 bases at V and 6 bases at J; junction bases unmatched: 9. CDR3 residues: CASRLAGGLRKTQYF. The CDR3 nucleotides are TGCGCCAGCCGACTAGCGGGGGGCCTCCGGAAGACCCAGTACTTC. The full variable domain, in which reference TRBV5-1 and TRBJ2-5 provide the parts outside the CDR3, is KAGVTQTPRYLIKTRGQQVTLSCSPISGHRSVSWYQQTPGQGLQFLFEYFSETQRNKGNFPGRFSGRQFSNSRSEMNVSTLELGDSALYLCASRLAGGLRKTQYFGPGTRLLVL.

V usage is TRBV28 and J usage is TRBJ2-1, with D tentatively TRBD2 (5 bases). Germline V CDR1 and CDR2: MDHEN, SYDVKM. V lost 4 bases and J 7 bases, leaving 17 bases between the germline ends. The CDR3 is made up of 15 amino acids. CDR3 in amino acids: CASSSPLDWRNEQFF. The CDR3 region has the DNA TGTGCCAGCAGTTCCCCGCTAGATTGGAGGAATGAGCAGTTCTTC.

With regard to this clone: This specimen includes other DNA sequences encoding the same CDR3. V and J are TRBV28 and TRBJ2-3; D is uncertain. This CDR3 contains 12 residues. Trimming shortened V by 4 bases and J by 4 bases, and 6 bases separated the two germline ends. Germline-derived CDR1 and CDR2 are MDHEN and SYDVKM. CDR3 region: CASSSTADTQYF. DNA of the CDR3: TGTGCCAGCAGTTCCACAGCAGATACGCAGTATTTT.

The chain employs TRBV28 and TRBJ1-5; D gene unclear. The CDR3 spans 14 residues. The ends were cut back, 6 bases at V and 0 bases at J, with 9 bases in the middle. Germline V gene sequence: CDR1 MDHEN, CDR2 SYDVKM. CDR3 DNA sequence: TGTGCCAGCAGCACAGAGTATAGCAATCAGCCCCAGCATTTT. Translated: CASSTEYSNQPQHF.